These T cell receptor beta chains were read from a single sample in a study of blood T cell repertoires in COVID-19. Measured with immunoSEQ multiplex PCR; TCRdb has only the in-frame clones, and not every one. The table has some 64,000 clones, 75% to 80% seen once. Material for sequencing was peripheral blood. These receptor sequences come from a woman aged 60-75 years with acute or convalescent COVID-19. Each CDR3 is given with its conserved first and last residue. Fields, in order: V gene, clone size, J gene, CDR3 length, CDR3 protein. Expanded clones get a size class; other rows say once, few or many, or leave the size out.

>TRBV28|.|TRBJ1-2|12
CASSKWSYGYTF
>TRBV19|.|TRBJ1-2|16
CASSSRTGGIGYGYTF
>TRBV7-9|.|TRBJ2-3|16
CASSFGRTGGADTQYF
>TRBV6-6|.|TRBJ1-4|14
CASDSWGANEKLFF
>TRBV5-1|.|TRBJ2-4|16
CASSRGGGWDKNIQYF
>TRBV2|.|TRBJ2-7|13
CASSSRGGDEQYF
>TRBV5-4|.|TRBJ2-1|13
CASSGDRNNEQFF
>TRBV12-3/TRBV12-4|.|TRBJ1-1|13
CASSLGQFNEAFF
>TRBV2|.|TRBJ2-1|13
CASKGTNYNEQFF
>TRBV27|.|TRBJ2-7|14
CASSLVTGSYEQYF
>TRBV14|.|TRBJ2-5|13
CASSRRLQETQYF
>TRBV4-3|.|TRBJ2-2|16
CASSHGTGGYTGELFF
>TRBV20-1|.|TRBJ1-2|13
CSASDGFGYGYTF
>TRBV5-6|once|TRBJ2-2|15
CASSLLGPQEGELFF
>TRBV9|few|TRBJ2-7|13
CASSVDSSYEQYF
>TRBV3-1/TRBV3-2|.|TRBJ1-3|16
CASSPTPTGSGNTIYF
>TRBV7-8|once|TRBJ2-4|17
CASSPRLAGYGGNIQYF
>TRBV30|.|TRBJ2-3|16
CAWGDRLRSSTDTQYF
>TRBV4-3|.|TRBJ1-2|16
CASSETKRAAGRGYTF
>TRBV6-5|.|TRBJ1-6|13
CASSDMANSPLHF
>TRBV19|.|TRBJ1-1|13
CASSTFVNTEAFF
>TRBV7-9|.|TRBJ1-2|16
CASSSSGAENRYGYTF
>TRBV14|.|TRBJ2-3|14
CASSFSGGTDTQYF
>TRBV3-1/TRBV3-2|.|TRBJ1-2|19
CASSQISGTGSGEDYGYTF
>TRBV11-2|.|TRBJ2-7|12
CAILGSGYEQYF
>TRBV4-2|once|TRBJ2-5|14
CASSQPQKQETQYF
>TRBV9|.|TRBJ2-3|15
CASSPSGVGTDTQYF
>TRBV4-1|.|TRBJ1-2|14
CASSQPGTRHGYTF
>TRBV7-2|once|TRBJ2-6|15
CASSLQGLGANVLTF
>TRBV29-1|once|TRBJ2-7|17
CSVEGQGPKKSSYEQYF
>TRBV5-4|.|TRBJ2-3|15
CASSLGGDGGDTQYF
>TRBV28|.|TRBJ1-2|15
CASSFSSSRGYGYTF